The clone carrying this T cell receptor (beta chain) has only a few counts. In the authors' workflow: The assay estimated nucleated cells by amplifying reference gene primers. Libraries were prepared by immunoSEQ multiplex PCR; TCRdb keeps only in-frame clonotypes and omits some of them. For V, J and clone size, that table is used; D and trimming come from the DNA. The repertoire holds 250,000 or so clones, with under 90% as singletons. This sample was taken from a study of blood T cell repertoires in COVID-19. On the study more broadly: T cells, B-cell-depleted T cells, or PBMCs provided the cDNA or gDNA that served as material.

The germline V gene has CDR1 MNHEY and CDR2 SMNVEV (reference sequence). CDR3 size: 15 residues. With V trimmed by 3 bases and J by 3 bases, 3 bases remained unmatched. Sequenced sample: peripheral blood. The source is a woman between 40 and 55 years old who had recovered from COVID-19. The rearrangement uses TRBV27 and TRBJ2-7; 12 bases match TRBD2. CDR3 nucleotide sequence: TGTGCCAGCAGTTTGGAGACTAGCGGGAGCTACGAGCAGTACTTC. Protein: CASSLETSGSYEQYF.